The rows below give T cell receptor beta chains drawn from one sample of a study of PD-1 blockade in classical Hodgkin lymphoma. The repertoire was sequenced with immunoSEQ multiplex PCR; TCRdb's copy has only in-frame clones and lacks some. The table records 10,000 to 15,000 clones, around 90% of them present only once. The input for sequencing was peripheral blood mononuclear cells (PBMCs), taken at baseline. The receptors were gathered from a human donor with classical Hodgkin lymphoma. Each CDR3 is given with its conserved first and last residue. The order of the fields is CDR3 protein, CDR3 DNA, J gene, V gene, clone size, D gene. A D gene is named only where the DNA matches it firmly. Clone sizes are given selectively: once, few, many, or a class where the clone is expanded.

cdr3_aa: CASSTETSSETQYF
cdr3_nt: TGCGCCAGCAGCACGGAGACTAGCTCAGAGACCCAGTACTTC
j_call: TRBJ2-5
v_call: TRBV5-1
clone_size: .
d_call: TRBD2

cdr3_aa: CASSTMGQGVTDTQYF
cdr3_nt: TGCGCCAGCAGCACCATGGGACAGGGAGTGACAGATACGCAGTATTTT
j_call: TRBJ2-3
v_call: TRBV5-1
clone_size: .
d_call: TRBD1

cdr3_aa: CASSPTSLTGELFF
cdr3_nt: TGTGCCAGCAGCCCCACCTCACTTACCGGGGAGCTGTTTTTT
j_call: TRBJ2-2
v_call: TRBV6-6
clone_size: .
d_call: .

cdr3_aa: CASSDTPSGYTF
cdr3_nt: TGTGCCAGCTCGGACACTCCGAGTGGCTACACCTTC
j_call: TRBJ1-2
v_call: TRBV6-5
clone_size: few
d_call: .

cdr3_aa: CASSQPYGGELFF
cdr3_nt: TGTGCCAGCAGCCAACCCTACGGCGGGGAGCTGTTTTTT
j_call: TRBJ2-2
v_call: TRBV4-2
clone_size: once
d_call: .

cdr3_aa: CASSLDAVNTGELFF
cdr3_nt: TGTGCCAGCAGCTTAGATGCGGTTAACACCGGGGAGCTGTTTTTT
j_call: TRBJ2-2
v_call: TRBV13
clone_size: .
d_call: .

cdr3_aa: CASSSEGGFTDTQYF
cdr3_nt: TGTGCCAGCAGCTCGGAGGGAGGTTTCACAGATACGCAGTATTTT
j_call: TRBJ2-3
v_call: TRBV7-3
clone_size: .
d_call: .

cdr3_aa: CASSFRENTEAFF
cdr3_nt: TGCGCCAGCAGCTTCCGGGAGAACACTGAAGCTTTCTTT
j_call: TRBJ1-1
v_call: TRBV5-1
clone_size: .
d_call: .

cdr3_aa: CASTEPGQGFRETQYF
cdr3_nt: TGTGCCAGCACCGAACCGGGACAGGGGTTTCGAGAGACCCAGTACTTC
j_call: TRBJ2-5
v_call: TRBV28
clone_size: few
d_call: TRBD1

cdr3_aa: CASSPGQGPYEQYF
cdr3_nt: TGTGCCAGTTCTCCGGGACAGGGACCCTACGAGCAGTACTTC
j_call: TRBJ2-7
v_call: TRBV19
clone_size: .
d_call: TRBD1

cdr3_aa: CASRGQVNNEQFF
cdr3_nt: TGTGCCAGCAGGGGACAGGTAAACAATGAGCAGTTCTTC
j_call: TRBJ2-1
v_call: TRBV6-6
clone_size: once
d_call: TRBD1

cdr3_aa: CASSPTGPETQYF
cdr3_nt: TGTGCCAGCAGCCCTACAGGCCCAGAGACCCAGTACTTC
j_call: TRBJ2-5
v_call: TRBV6-5
clone_size: .
d_call: .

cdr3_aa: CAPGDRGAKNIQYF
cdr3_nt: TGTGCCCCGGGGGACAGGGGAGCCAAAAACATTCAGTACTTC
j_call: TRBJ2-4
v_call: TRBV5-6
clone_size: .
d_call: TRBD1

cdr3_aa: CASSIIFGKTYGYTF
cdr3_nt: TGTGCCAGCAGCATAATTTTTGGAAAGACCTATGGCTACACCTTC
j_call: TRBJ1-2
v_call: TRBV7-9
clone_size: .
d_call: .

cdr3_aa: CAWSRTLWGQGAAKNIQYF
cdr3_nt: TGTGCCTGGAGTAGGACTCTGTGGGGACAGGGGGCAGCCAAAAACATTCAGTACTTC
j_call: TRBJ2-4
v_call: TRBV30
clone_size: .
d_call: TRBD1

cdr3_aa: CASSLIGAANEKLFF
cdr3_nt: TGCGCCAGCAGCTTGATAGGGGCAGCTAATGAAAAACTGTTTTTT
j_call: TRBJ1-4
v_call: TRBV5-1
clone_size: .
d_call: .

cdr3_aa: CASSLAEGANEKLFF
cdr3_nt: TGCGCCAGCAGCTTGGCAGAGGGGGCTAATGAAAAACTGTTTTTT
j_call: TRBJ1-4
v_call: TRBV5-1
clone_size: .
d_call: .

cdr3_aa: CASSLSKPWSTDTQYF
cdr3_nt: TGTGCCAGCAGTTTATCGAAACCCTGGAGCACAGATACGCAGTATTTT
j_call: TRBJ2-3
v_call: TRBV27
clone_size: .
d_call: .

cdr3_aa: CASSLEVVTSGIEAFF
cdr3_nt: TGCGCCAGCAGCTTGGAAGTAGTGACATCTGGCATTGAAGCTTTCTTT
j_call: TRBJ1-1
v_call: TRBV5-1
clone_size: .
d_call: .

cdr3_aa: CASSPRAFFEQYF
cdr3_nt: TGTGCCAGCTCACCCCGGGCTTTTTTCGAGCAGTACTTC
j_call: TRBJ2-7
v_call: TRBV18
clone_size: once
d_call: .

cdr3_aa: CASSSGVRGYTF
cdr3_nt: TGCGCCAGCAGCTCGGGGGTCCGGGGCTACACCTTC
j_call: TRBJ1-2
v_call: TRBV5-1
clone_size: .
d_call: .

cdr3_aa: CASSLGPGTGELFF
cdr3_nt: TGCGCCAGCAGCTTGGGACCAGGGACCGGGGAGCTGTTTTTT
j_call: TRBJ2-2
v_call: TRBV5-1
clone_size: .
d_call: .

cdr3_aa: CSAPREAFGNYGYTF
cdr3_nt: TGCAGCGCCCCCCGCGAAGCTTTTGGGAACTATGGCTACACCTTC
j_call: TRBJ1-2
v_call: TRBV29-1
clone_size: .
d_call: .

cdr3_aa: CASSLASSGGAGETQYF
cdr3_nt: TGCGCCAGCAGCTTGGCCTCTAGCGGGGGGGCCGGAGAGACCCAGTACTTC
j_call: TRBJ2-5
v_call: TRBV5-1
clone_size: .
d_call: TRBD2

cdr3_aa: CASSLGSSGATYEQYF
cdr3_nt: TGTGCCAGCAGCTTAGGTTCCAGCGGGGCTACCTACGAGCAGTACTTC
j_call: TRBJ2-7
v_call: TRBV7-8
clone_size: .
d_call: TRBD2

cdr3_aa: CASSPVLGETQYF
cdr3_nt: TGTGCCAGCAGTCCTGTTCTGGGAGAGACCCAGTACTTC
j_call: TRBJ2-5
v_call: TRBV6-5
clone_size: .
d_call: .

cdr3_aa: CASATDRTGGYGYTF
cdr3_nt: TGTGCCAGCGCTACTGACCGGACAGGGGGGTATGGCTACACCTTC
j_call: TRBJ1-2
v_call: TRBV28
clone_size: .
d_call: TRBD1

cdr3_aa: CASSSDSAYEQYF
cdr3_nt: TGTGCCAGCAGCTCAGACAGCGCCTACGAGCAGTACTTC
j_call: TRBJ2-7
v_call: TRBV7-9
clone_size: .
d_call: .

cdr3_aa: CASSLDRTDSPLHF
cdr3_nt: TGTGCCAGCAGCTTAGACCGGACGGATTCACCCCTCCACTTT
j_call: TRBJ1-6
v_call: TRBV7-9
clone_size: .
d_call: .

cdr3_aa: CASSPGDSAGNEQYF
cdr3_nt: TGTGCCAGCAGCCCGGGGGATTCGGCTGGAAACGAGCAGTACTTC
j_call: TRBJ2-7
v_call: TRBV4-2
clone_size: .
d_call: .

cdr3_aa: CASRGSGGGLDTQYF
cdr3_nt: TGTGCCAGCAGGGGCAGCGGGGGGGGTTTGGATACGCAGTATTTT
j_call: TRBJ2-3
v_call: TRBV28
clone_size: .
d_call: TRBD2

cdr3_aa: CASRGYSVSTNEKLFF
cdr3_nt: TGTGCCAGCAGGGGGTACAGCGTTTCGACTAATGAAAAACTGTTTTTT
j_call: TRBJ1-4
v_call: TRBV2
clone_size: .
d_call: .

cdr3_aa: CAGRQGVENEKLFF
cdr3_nt: TGTGCCGGACGACAGGGGGTTGAGAATGAAAAACTGTTTTTT
j_call: TRBJ1-4
v_call: TRBV6-1
clone_size: few
d_call: TRBD1

cdr3_aa: CASSDSFNQPQHF
cdr3_nt: TGTGCCAGTAGTGACAGTTTCAATCAGCCCCAGCATTTT
j_call: TRBJ1-5
v_call: TRBV19
clone_size: .
d_call: .

cdr3_aa: CASSATGGTGNTIYF
cdr3_nt: TGTGCCAGCAGCGCCACAGGGGGGACTGGAAACACCATATATTTT
j_call: TRBJ1-3
v_call: TRBV7-9
clone_size: .
d_call: TRBD1

cdr3_aa: CASSFPLVWETQYF
cdr3_nt: TGTGCCAGCAGCTTCCCACTAGTGTGGGAGACCCAGTACTTC
j_call: TRBJ2-5
v_call: TRBV7-7
clone_size: .
d_call: .

cdr3_aa: CASSLIGQARYEQYF
cdr3_nt: TGCGCCAGCAGCTTGATCGGACAGGCGCGCTACGAGCAGTACTTC
j_call: TRBJ2-7
v_call: TRBV5-1
clone_size: .
d_call: TRBD1

cdr3_aa: CASSLQSGGAYEQYF
cdr3_nt: TGTGCCAGCAGCCTTCAGTCCGGGGGGGCTTACGAGCAGTACTTC
j_call: TRBJ2-7
v_call: TRBV9
clone_size: .
d_call: TRBD2

cdr3_aa: CASSFLTGRTDEAFF
cdr3_nt: TGTGCCAGCAGCTTTTTAACTGGCCGGACTGATGAAGCTTTCTTT
j_call: TRBJ1-1
v_call: TRBV5-4
clone_size: .
d_call: .

cdr3_aa: CASSNAVGETQYF
cdr3_nt: TGCGCCAGCAGCAATGCTGTCGGTGAGACCCAGTACTTC
j_call: TRBJ2-5
v_call: TRBV5-1
clone_size: .
d_call: .

cdr3_aa: CAWNRGLQNNQPQHF
cdr3_nt: TGTGCCTGGAACCGGGGACTCCAAAACAATCAGCCCCAGCATTTT
j_call: TRBJ1-5
v_call: TRBV30
clone_size: .
d_call: .

cdr3_aa: CASSLDRGVSVAFF
cdr3_nt: TGCGCCAGCAGCTTGGACAGGGGCGTTTCGGTAGCTTTCTTT
j_call: TRBJ1-1
v_call: TRBV5-1
clone_size: .
d_call: TRBD1

cdr3_aa: CASSESGFQPQHF
cdr3_nt: TGTGCCAGCAGTGAAAGTGGTTTTCAGCCCCAGCATTTT
j_call: TRBJ1-5
v_call: TRBV6-1
clone_size: .
d_call: .

cdr3_aa: CAVDRGLGEETQYF
cdr3_nt: TGTGCCGTAGACAGGGGGCTCGGTGAAGAGACCCAGTACTTC
j_call: TRBJ2-5
v_call: TRBV7-9
clone_size: .
d_call: TRBD1

cdr3_aa: CASSTPPGYLGELFF
cdr3_nt: TGTGCCAGTAGTACCCCACCGGGATATCTCGGGGAGCTGTTTTTT
j_call: TRBJ2-2
v_call: TRBV19
clone_size: .
d_call: .

cdr3_aa: CASSLDGGLTAFF
cdr3_nt: TGCGCCAGCAGCTTGGACGGAGGCCTAACGGCTTTCTTT
j_call: TRBJ1-1
v_call: TRBV5-1
clone_size: .
d_call: .

cdr3_aa: CASAGGEAFF
cdr3_nt: TGTGCCAGCGCTGGCGGCGAAGCTTTCTTT
j_call: TRBJ1-1
v_call: TRBV6-6
clone_size: .
d_call: .

cdr3_aa: CASSLKTSRIEQYF
cdr3_nt: TGTGCCAGCAGCTTAAAGACTAGCCGGATCGAGCAGTACTTC
j_call: TRBJ2-7
v_call: TRBV7-2
clone_size: .
d_call: TRBD2

cdr3_aa: CASSLEGGVGELFF
cdr3_nt: TGCGCCAGCAGCTTGGAAGGGGGAGTCGGGGAGCTGTTTTTT
j_call: TRBJ2-2
v_call: TRBV5-1
clone_size: once
d_call: .

cdr3_aa: CASSQGGAGRYSSPLHF
cdr3_nt: TGTGCCAGCAGCCAAGGCGGCGCAGGGAGGTATAGTTCACCCCTCCACTTT
j_call: TRBJ1-6
v_call: TRBV4-2
clone_size: few
d_call: .

cdr3_aa: CASSRLDRDQDGYTF
cdr3_nt: TGTGCCAGCAGCCGGCTCGACAGGGATCAAGATGGCTACACCTTC
j_call: TRBJ1-2
v_call: TRBV7-9
clone_size: .
d_call: TRBD1

cdr3_aa: CASSLVLAGGYNEQFF
cdr3_nt: TGCGCCAGCAGCTTGGTTTTAGCGGGGGGTTACAATGAGCAGTTCTTC
j_call: TRBJ2-1
v_call: TRBV5-1
clone_size: .
d_call: TRBD2

cdr3_aa: CASSLRFQGSTEAFF
cdr3_nt: TGTGCCAGCAGCTTAAGGTTTCAGGGGAGCACTGAAGCTTTCTTT
j_call: TRBJ1-1
v_call: TRBV7-2
clone_size: .
d_call: .

cdr3_aa: CASSMLGGGPFQETQYF
cdr3_nt: TGTGCCAGTAGTATGTTAGGCGGGGGGCCTTTCCAAGAGACCCAGTACTTC
j_call: TRBJ2-5
v_call: TRBV19
clone_size: .
d_call: TRBD2

cdr3_aa: CASSYSHLSSTEAFF
cdr3_nt: TGTGCCAGCAGTTACTCGCATTTATCGTCTACTGAAGCTTTCTTT
j_call: TRBJ1-1
v_call: TRBV6-5
clone_size: .
d_call: .

cdr3_aa: CASSLNYNEQFF
cdr3_nt: TGCGCCAGCAGCTTGAACTACAATGAGCAGTTCTTC
j_call: TRBJ2-1
v_call: TRBV5-1
clone_size: .
d_call: .

cdr3_aa: CASSLSGPGYNEQFF
cdr3_nt: TGTGCCAGCAGTTTATCGGGTCCGGGCTACAATGAGCAGTTCTTC
j_call: TRBJ2-1
v_call: TRBV27
clone_size: .
d_call: .

cdr3_aa: CASSLVGVGEKLFF
cdr3_nt: TGTGCCAGCAGTTTAGTGGGGGTAGGAGAAAAACTGTTTTTT
j_call: TRBJ1-4
v_call: TRBV27
clone_size: .
d_call: .

cdr3_aa: CAISRTDGYEQYF
cdr3_nt: TGTGCCATCAGCAGAACGGACGGTTACGAGCAGTACTTC
j_call: TRBJ2-7
v_call: TRBV10-3
clone_size: once
d_call: .